A single T cell receptor (beta chain) is shown here with its context. In the original analysis: Amplification of reference gene primers provided the estimated nucleated cell counts. TCRdb keeps only in-frame clones here, not all; method: immunoSEQ multiplex PCR. The DNA was the basis for D and trimming; V, J and clone size are from that table. The table shows about 320,000 clones, with less than 85% occurring only once. Cohort assignment relied on participant-reported clinical history. Before they entered the study, exposed participants had met a COVID-19 case within 2 weeks. The CDR3 extends over 15 amino acids. Germline V gives CDR1 MNHNY, CDR2 SVGAGI (reference sequence). V lost 8 bases and J lost 2, with 16 bases in between. These data are taken from a study of blood T cell repertoires in COVID-19. Study-wide background: PBMCs, B-cell-depleted T cells, or T cells provided the cDNA or gDNA that made up the material.

This sequence joins TRBV6-6 and TRBJ1-5; D gene unclear. This clonotype originated in a woman in her twenties or thirties who had been exposed to COVID-19. Sequenced material: PBMCs or T cells enriched from blood (not recorded which). The CDR3 DNA is TGTGCCAGCTTGAGAGGGAAGGGAGGCAATCAGCCCCAGCATTTT. This gives the protein CASLRGKGGNQPQHF.